This note documents a single T cell receptor (beta chain) sequence. The CDR3 contains 12 residues. The germline V gene encodes CDR1 MNHEY and CDR2 SVGAGI. Between the trimmed V and J ends, which lost 10 bases and 9 bases, there was a span of 18 bases. The data stem from a study of cytomegalovirus exposure and HLA in healthy donors. In the PCR, 60 Vbeta and 13 Jbeta primers were used. Some clones are missing from TCRdb's copy, which holds only in-frame ones; the method was immunoSEQ multiplex PCR. This sample has around 150,000 clones; 79% occur once, and the top ten carry around 6.3%. Input material: PBMCs. This TCR was recovered from a man aged 40-50 years in good health and CMV-seropositive. The V call is TRBV6-5, the J call TRBJ1-1, with a weak D call TRBD1 (6 bases). As DNA, the CDR3 is TGTGCCATCCACACGAAGACAGGACAAGCTTTCTTT. Translation gives CAIHTKTGQAFF.